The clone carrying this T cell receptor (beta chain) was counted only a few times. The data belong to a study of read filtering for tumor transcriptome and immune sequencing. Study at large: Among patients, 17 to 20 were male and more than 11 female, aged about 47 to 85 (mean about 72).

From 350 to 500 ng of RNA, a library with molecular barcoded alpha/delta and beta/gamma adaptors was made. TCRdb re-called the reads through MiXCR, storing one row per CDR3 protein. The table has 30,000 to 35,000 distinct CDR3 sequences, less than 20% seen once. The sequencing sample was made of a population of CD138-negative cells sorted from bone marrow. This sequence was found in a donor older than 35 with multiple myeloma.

CDR3 coding DNA: TGCAGTGCACCCGCGGGGGGCCGGGAGGAGACCCAGTACTTC. Translated, it gives CSAPAGGREETQYF. This chain uses TRBV20-1 with TRBJ2-5; 8 bases are shared with TRBD2. The CDR3 has 14 amino acids. Losses at the gene ends were 6 bases for V and 5 bases for J; bases not matched to a gene: 11. The germline CDR1 and CDR2 sequences are DFQATT and SNEGSKA (reference sequence).